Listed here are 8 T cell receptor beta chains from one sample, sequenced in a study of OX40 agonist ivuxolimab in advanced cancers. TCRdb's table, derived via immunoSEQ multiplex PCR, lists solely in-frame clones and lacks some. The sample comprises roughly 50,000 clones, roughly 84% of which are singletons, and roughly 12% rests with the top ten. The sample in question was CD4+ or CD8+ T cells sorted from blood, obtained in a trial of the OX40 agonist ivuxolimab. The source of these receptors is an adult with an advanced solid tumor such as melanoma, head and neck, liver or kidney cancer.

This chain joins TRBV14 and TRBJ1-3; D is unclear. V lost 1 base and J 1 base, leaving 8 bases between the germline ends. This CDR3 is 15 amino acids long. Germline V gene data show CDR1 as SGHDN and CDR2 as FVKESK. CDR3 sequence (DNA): TGTGCCAGCAGCCAAGTGGTGGGATCTGGAAACACCATATATTTT. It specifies CASSQVVGSGNTIYF.

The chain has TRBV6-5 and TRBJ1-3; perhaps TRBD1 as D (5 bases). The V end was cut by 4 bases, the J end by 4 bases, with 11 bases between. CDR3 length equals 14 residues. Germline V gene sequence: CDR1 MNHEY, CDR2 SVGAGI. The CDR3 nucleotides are TGTGCCAGCAGTTTGGGGGGTGCCGGAAACACCATATATTTT. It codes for CASSLGGAGNTIYF.

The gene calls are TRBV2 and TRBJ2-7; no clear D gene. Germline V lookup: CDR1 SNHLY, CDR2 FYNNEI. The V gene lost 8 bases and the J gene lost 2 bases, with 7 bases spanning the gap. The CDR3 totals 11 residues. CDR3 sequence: CASLGPYEQYF. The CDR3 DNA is TGTGCCAGCTTGGGCCCCTACGAGCAGTACTTC.

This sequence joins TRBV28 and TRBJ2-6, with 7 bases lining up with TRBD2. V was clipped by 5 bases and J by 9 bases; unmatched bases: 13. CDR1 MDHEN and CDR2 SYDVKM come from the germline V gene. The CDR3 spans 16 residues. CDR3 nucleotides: TGTGCCAGCAGTAAGCCCGGGGGGTTCCGGGGCAACGTCCTGACTTTC. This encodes CASSKPGGFRGNVLTF. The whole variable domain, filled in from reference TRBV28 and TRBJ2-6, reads DVKVTQSSRYLVKRTGEKVFLECVQDMDHENMFWYRQDPGLGLRLIYFSYDVKMKEKGDIPEGYSVSREKKERFSLILESASTNQTSMYLCASSKPGGFRGNVLTFGAGSRLTVL.

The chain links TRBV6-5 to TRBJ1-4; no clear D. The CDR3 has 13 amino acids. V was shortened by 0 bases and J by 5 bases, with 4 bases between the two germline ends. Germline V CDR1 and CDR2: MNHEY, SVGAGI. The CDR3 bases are TGTGCCAGCAGTTACTCGAAGAATGAAAAACTGTTTTTT. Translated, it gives CASSYSKNEKLFF.

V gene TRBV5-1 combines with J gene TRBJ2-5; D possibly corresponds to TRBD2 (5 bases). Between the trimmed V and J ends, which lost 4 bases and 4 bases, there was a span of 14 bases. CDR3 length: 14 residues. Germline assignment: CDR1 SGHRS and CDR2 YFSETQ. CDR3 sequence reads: CASSLAPGGETQYF. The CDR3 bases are TGCGCCAGCAGCCTGGCCCCAGGAGGAGAGACCCAGTACTTC. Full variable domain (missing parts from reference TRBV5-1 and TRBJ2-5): KAGVTQTPRYLIKTRGQQVTLSCSPISGHRSVSWYQQTPGQGLQFLFEYFSETQRNKGNFPGRFSGRQFSNSRSEMNVSTLELGDSALYLCASSLAPGGETQYFGPGTRLLVL.

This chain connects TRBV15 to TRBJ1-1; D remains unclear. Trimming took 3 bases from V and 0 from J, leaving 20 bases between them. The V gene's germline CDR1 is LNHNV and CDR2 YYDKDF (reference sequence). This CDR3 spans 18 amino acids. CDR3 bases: TGTGCCACCAGCAGGGTAGACTTCAAGGCAGTCATGAACACTGAAGCTTTCTTT. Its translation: CATSRVDFKAVMNTEAFF. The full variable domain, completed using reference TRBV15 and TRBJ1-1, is DAMVIQNPRYQVTQFGKPVTLSCSQTLNHNVMYWYQQKSSQAPKLLFHYYDKDFNNEADTPDNFQSRRPNTSFCFLDIRSPGLGDTAMYLCATSRVDFKAVMNTEAFFGQGTRLTVV.

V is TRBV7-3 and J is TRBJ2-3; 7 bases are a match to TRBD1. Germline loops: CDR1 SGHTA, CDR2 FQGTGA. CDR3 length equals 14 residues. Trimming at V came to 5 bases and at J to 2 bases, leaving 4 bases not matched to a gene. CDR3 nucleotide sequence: TGTGCCAGCAGCGAGGGACAGCTCACAGATACGCAGTATTTT. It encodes CASSEGQLTDTQYF. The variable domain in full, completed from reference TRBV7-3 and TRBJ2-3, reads GAGVSQTPSNKVTEKGKYVELRCDPISGHTALYWYRQSLGQGPEFLIYFQGTGAADDSGLPNDRFFAVRPEGSVSTLKIQRTERGDSAVYLCASSEGQLTDTQYFGPGTRLTVL.